Given below is one TCR beta chain in context. Antigen: not known. A second PCR, run for roughly 7 to 12 cycles, used a sample-barcoded 5' primer plus a J-beta primer mix. TCRdb passed the 5' RACE reads through MiXCR, listing each CDR3 protein once. The table lists hundreds of thousands of distinct CDR3 sequences, about 44% of them singletons. This sample was included in a study of blood T cells in healthy people across ages. General study findings and limits: When set beside aged donors, long-lived donors presented more naive CD4+ cells and higher diversity. Conclusively comparing naive with antigen-experienced cells was impossible with unsorted PBMCs.

Germline CDR1 and CDR2: DFQATT and SNEGSKA (reference sequence). Deletions cut 1 base from V and 4 bases from J, with 12 bases between. The CDR3 consists of 14 residues. Every sample gave at least 6 micrograms of total RNA when it was extracted. The source of this sequence is a man between 25 and 39 years old in good health. The chain has TRBV20-1 and TRBJ2-3; the D gene could be TRBD1 or TRBD2 (5 bases each). The sequencing sample was made of blood. Here the CDR3 DNA reads TGCAGTGCTAGAGGTGTGGGGGTCCCAGATACGCAGTATTTT. Its translation: CSARGVGVPDTQYF.